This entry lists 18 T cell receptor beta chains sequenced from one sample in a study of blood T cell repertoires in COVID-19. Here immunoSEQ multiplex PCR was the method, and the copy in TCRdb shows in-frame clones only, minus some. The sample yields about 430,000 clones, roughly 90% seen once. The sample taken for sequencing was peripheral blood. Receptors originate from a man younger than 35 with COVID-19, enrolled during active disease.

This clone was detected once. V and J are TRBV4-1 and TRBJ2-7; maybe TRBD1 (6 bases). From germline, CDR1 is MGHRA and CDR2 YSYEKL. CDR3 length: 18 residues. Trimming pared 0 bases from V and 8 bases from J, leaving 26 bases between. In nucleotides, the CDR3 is TGCGCCAGCAGCCAAGATCTTAGTGGGGGCCCCACCACCCTGCAGCAGTACTTC. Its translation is CASSQDLSGGPTTLQQYF.

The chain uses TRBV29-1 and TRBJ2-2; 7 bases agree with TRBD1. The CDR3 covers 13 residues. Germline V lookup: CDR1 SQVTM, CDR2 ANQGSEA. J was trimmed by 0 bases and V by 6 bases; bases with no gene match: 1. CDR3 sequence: CSVGQANTGELFF. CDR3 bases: TGCAGCGTAGGACAGGCGAACACCGGGGAGCTGTTTTTT.

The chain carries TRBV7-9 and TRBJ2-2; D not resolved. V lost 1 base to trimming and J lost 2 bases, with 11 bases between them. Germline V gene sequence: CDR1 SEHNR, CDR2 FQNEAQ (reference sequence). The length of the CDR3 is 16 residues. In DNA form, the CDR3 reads TGTGCCAGCAGCTTAGTCGCGACAATAAACACCGGGGAGCTGTTTTTT. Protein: CASSLVATINTGELFF.

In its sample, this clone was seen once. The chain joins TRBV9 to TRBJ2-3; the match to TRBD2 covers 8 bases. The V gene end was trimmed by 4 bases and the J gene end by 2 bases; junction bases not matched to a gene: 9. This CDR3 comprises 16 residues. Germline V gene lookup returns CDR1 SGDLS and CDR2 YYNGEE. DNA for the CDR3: TGTGCCAGCAGCCCCCCTCCAGCGGGGGCCACAGATACGCAGTATTTT. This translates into CASSPPPAGATDTQYF. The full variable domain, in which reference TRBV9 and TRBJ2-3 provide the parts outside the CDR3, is DSGVTQTPKHLITATGQRVTLRCSPRSGDLSVYWYQQSLDQGLQFLIQYYNGEERAKGNILERFSAQQFPDLHSELNLSSLELGDSALYFCASSPPPAGATDTQYFGPGTRLTVL.

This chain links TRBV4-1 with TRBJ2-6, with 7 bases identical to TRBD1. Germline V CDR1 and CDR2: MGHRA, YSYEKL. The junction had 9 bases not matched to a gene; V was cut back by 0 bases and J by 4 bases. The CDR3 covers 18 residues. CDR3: CASSQDSHRGDGANVLTF. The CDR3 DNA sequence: TGCGCCAGCAGCCAAGATTCTCACAGGGGAGACGGGGCCAACGTCCTGACTTTC.

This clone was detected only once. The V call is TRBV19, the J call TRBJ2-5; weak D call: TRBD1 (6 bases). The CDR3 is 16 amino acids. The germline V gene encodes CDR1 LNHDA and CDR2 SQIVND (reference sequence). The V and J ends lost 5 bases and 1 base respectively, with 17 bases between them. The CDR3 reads CASSGTGTRLQETQYF. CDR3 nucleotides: TGTGCCAGTAGTGGTACCGGGACAAGGCTCCAAGAGACCCAGTACTTC.

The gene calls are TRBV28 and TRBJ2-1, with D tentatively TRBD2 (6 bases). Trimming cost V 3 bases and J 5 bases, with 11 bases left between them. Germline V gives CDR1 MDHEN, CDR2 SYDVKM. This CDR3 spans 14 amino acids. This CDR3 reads CASSFTSPNNEQFF. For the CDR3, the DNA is TGTGCCAGCAGTTTTACTAGCCCAAACAATGAGCAGTTCTTC.

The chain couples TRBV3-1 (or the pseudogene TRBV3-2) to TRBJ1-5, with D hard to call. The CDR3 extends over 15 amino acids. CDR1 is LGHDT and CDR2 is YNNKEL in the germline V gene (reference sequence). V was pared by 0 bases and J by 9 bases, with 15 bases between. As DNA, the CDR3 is TGTGCCAGCAGCCAAGAAAGCGGTCGCGGGATGCCCCAGCATTTT. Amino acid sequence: CASSQESGRGMPQHF.

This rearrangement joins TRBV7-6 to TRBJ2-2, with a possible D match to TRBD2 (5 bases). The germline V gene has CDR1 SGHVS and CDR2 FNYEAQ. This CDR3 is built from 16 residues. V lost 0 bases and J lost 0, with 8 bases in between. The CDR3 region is CASSLAFGANTGELFF. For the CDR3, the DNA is TGTGCCAGCAGCTTAGCGTTCGGGGCGAACACCGGGGAGCTGTTTTTT. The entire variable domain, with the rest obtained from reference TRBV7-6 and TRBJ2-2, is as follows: GAGVSQSPRYKVTKRGQDVALRCDPISGHVSLYWYRQALGQGPEFLTYFNYEAQQDKSGLPNDRFSAERPEGSISTLTIQRTEQRDSAMYRCASSLAFGANTGELFFGEGSRLTVL.

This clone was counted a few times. The CDR3 reads CASSLKGLEQYF. The CDR3 DNA follows: TGTGCCAGCAGCTTAAAGGGACTCGAGCAGTACTTC. The rearrangement joins TRBV5-5 to TRBJ2-7; D perhaps matches TRBD2 (6 bases). V was cut by 2 bases and J by 6 bases, with 9 bases left in between. Per the germline V gene, CDR1 is SGHKS and CDR2 is YYEKEE (reference sequence). This CDR3 is built from 12 residues.

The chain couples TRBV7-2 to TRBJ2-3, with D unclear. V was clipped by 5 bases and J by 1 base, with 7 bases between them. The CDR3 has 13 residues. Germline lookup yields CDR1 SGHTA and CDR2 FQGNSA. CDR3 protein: CASSLVGTDTQYF. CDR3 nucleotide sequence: TGTGCCAGCAGCCTTGTAGGCACAGATACGCAGTATTTT.

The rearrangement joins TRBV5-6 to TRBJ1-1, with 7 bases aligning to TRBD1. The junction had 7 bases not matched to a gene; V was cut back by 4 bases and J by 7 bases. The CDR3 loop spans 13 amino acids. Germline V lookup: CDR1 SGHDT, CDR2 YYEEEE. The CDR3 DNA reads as TGTGCCAGCAGCCCTGGGCAGGGGGGTGAAGCTTTCTTT. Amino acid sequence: CASSPGQGGEAFF.

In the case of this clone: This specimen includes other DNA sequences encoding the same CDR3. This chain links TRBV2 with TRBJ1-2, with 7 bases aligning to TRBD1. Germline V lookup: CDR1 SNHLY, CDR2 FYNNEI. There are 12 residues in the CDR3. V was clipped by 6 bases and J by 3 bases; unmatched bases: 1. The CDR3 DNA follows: TGTGCCAGCAGCGGGACAGACTATGGCTACACCTTC. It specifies CASSGTDYGYTF.

CDR3 nucleotides: TGTGCCAGCAGCCAAGACGTGGGGAACAGGAGAACCAGAGCGAACACTGAAGCTTTCTTT. Amino acid sequence: CASSQDVGNRRTRANTEAFF. The J gene is TRBJ1-1, the V gene TRBV4-2; perhaps TRBD1 as D (5 bases). Germline V gene data show CDR1 as LGHNA and CDR2 as YNFKEQ. This CDR3 has 20 residues. V dropped 0 bases and J dropped 1 base, with 24 bases sitting between them.

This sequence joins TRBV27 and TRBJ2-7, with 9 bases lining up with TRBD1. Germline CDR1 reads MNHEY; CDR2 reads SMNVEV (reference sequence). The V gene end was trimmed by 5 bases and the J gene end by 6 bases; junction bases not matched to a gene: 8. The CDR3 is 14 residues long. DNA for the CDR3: TGTGCCAGCAGTCCGGGGACAGGGTACGGCGAGCAGTACTTC. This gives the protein CASSPGTGYGEQYF.

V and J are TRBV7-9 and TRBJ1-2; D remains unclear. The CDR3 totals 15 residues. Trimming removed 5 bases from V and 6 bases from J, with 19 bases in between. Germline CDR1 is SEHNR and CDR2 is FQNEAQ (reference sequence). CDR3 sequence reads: CASSHTQLASHGYTF. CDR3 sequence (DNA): TGTGCCAGCAGCCATACGCAGTTGGCTAGCCATGGCTACACCTTC.

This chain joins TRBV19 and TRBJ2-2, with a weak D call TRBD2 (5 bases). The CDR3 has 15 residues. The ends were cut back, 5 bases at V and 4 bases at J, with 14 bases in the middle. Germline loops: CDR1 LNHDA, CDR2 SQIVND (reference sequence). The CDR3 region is CASSPRTSGTGELFF. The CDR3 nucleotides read TGTGCCAGTAGTCCCCGGACCAGCGGCACCGGGGAGCTGTTTTTT.

The CDR3 loop is CASRSPIFMNTEAFF. The CDR3 bases are TGTGCCAGCAGGTCCCCAATTTTCATGAACACTGAAGCTTTCTTT. The chain links TRBV28 to TRBJ1-1; D not resolved. Trimming took off 6 bases at V and 0 bases at J, with 14 bases between the two ends. The V gene's germline CDR1 is MDHEN and CDR2 SYDVKM. This CDR3 is 15 amino acids long.